Listed here are 30 T cell receptor beta chains from one sample, sequenced in a study of blood T cell repertoires in COVID-19. Assay used: immunoSEQ multiplex PCR; TCRdb lists only in-frame clones, some missing. The sample lists approximately 150,000 clones; around nine tenths were seen once. The sequenced sample was peripheral blood. These TCRs come from a man between 65 and 79 years old with active COVID-19.

This clone was counted a single time. The chain uses TRBV5-1 and TRBJ1-4; 11 bases are shared with TRBD1. Per the germline V gene, CDR1 is SGHRS and CDR2 is YFSETQ. CDR3 length: 15 residues. With 3 bases clipped from V and 8 bases from J, the junction kept 6 bases outside the gene matches. In nucleotides, the CDR3 is TGCGCCAGCAGCTACGGACAGGGGGCGCGAGAAAAACTGTTTTTT. Residues: CASSYGQGAREKLFF. The full variable domain, completed using reference TRBV5-1 and TRBJ1-4, is KAGVTQTPRYLIKTRGQQVTLSCSPISGHRSVSWYQQTPGQGLQFLFEYFSETQRNKGNFPGRFSGRQFSNSRSEMNVSTLELGDSALYLCASSYGQGAREKLFFGSGTQLSVL.

The rearrangement links TRBV7-3 to TRBJ1-1; TRBD1 matches 8 bases. Germline lookup yields CDR1 SGHTA and CDR2 FQGTGA. V was clipped by 5 bases and J by 7 bases; unmatched bases: 12. This CDR3 has 15 amino acids. The CDR3 spells CASSVKGQGSSEAFF. CDR3 nucleotide sequence: TGTGCCAGCAGCGTAAAAGGACAGGGATCTAGTGAAGCTTTCTTT.

The rearrangement joins TRBV11-2 to TRBJ1-1; 7 nucleotides align to TRBD1. Germline V gene data show CDR1 as SGHAT and CDR2 as FQNNGV. Trimming cost V 4 bases and J 5 bases; bases outside gene matches: 10. This CDR3 comprises 15 residues. CDR3 in amino acids: CASSSDRDDKTEAFF. The CDR3 nucleotides read TGTGCCAGCAGCTCTGACAGGGACGATAAGACTGAAGCTTTCTTT.

This sequence joins TRBV2 and TRBJ2-7, with a tentative D call TRBD1 (6 bases). From germline, CDR1 is SNHLY and CDR2 FYNNEI. The CDR3 spans 14 residues. The ends were cut back, 5 bases at V and 6 bases at J, with 17 bases in the middle. The CDR3 nucleotides are TGTGCCAGCAGTCCCTGGGCAGGGGCCAGCGAGCAGTACTTC. Translated, it gives CASSPWAGASEQYF.

The chain combines TRBV12-3 or TRBV12-4 with TRBJ2-1, with D hard to call. V lost 5 bases to trimming and J lost 10 bases, with 9 bases between them. The CDR3 spans 11 residues. The CDR3 DNA sequence: TGTGCCAGCAGTCCCTTAAAAGAGCAGTTCTTC. It is translated as CASSPLKEQFF.

The rearrangement uses TRBV5-1 and TRBJ2-5; TRBD2 might be the D (5 bases). CDR1 is SGHRS, CDR2 YFSETQ, per germline. The CDR3 spans 14 residues. V was shortened by 5 bases and J by 1 base, with 12 bases between the two germline ends. In DNA form, the CDR3 reads TGCGCCAGCAGTTCCCTCGGGGTCCAAGAGACCCAGTACTTC. Protein: CASSSLGVQETQYF.

This sequence joins TRBV6-6 and TRBJ2-7, with D hard to call. The V gene's germline CDR1 is MNHNY and CDR2 SVGAGI (reference sequence). Trimming removed 0 bases from V and 2 bases from J, with 8 bases in between. CDR3 length: 14 residues. CDR3 protein: CASSYSRSAYEQYF. The CDR3 DNA reads as TGTGCCAGCAGTTACTCGAGGAGCGCCTACGAGCAGTACTTC.

This chain links TRBV28 with TRBJ2-5; a weak D match, TRBD1 (5 bases). Germline CDR1 reads MDHEN; CDR2 reads SYDVKM. Deletions cut 3 bases from V and 1 base from J, with 12 bases between. This CDR3 spans 15 amino acids. CDR3 DNA: TGTGCCAGCAGTTTGGTCACAGGAACCCAAGAGACCCAGTACTTC. Protein product: CASSLVTGTQETQYF.

This rearrangement joins TRBV5-6 to TRBJ2-1; 11 nucleotides align to TRBD2. V was pared by 4 bases and J by 7 bases, with 7 bases of the junction left unmatched. The V gene's germline CDR1 is SGHDT and CDR2 YYEEEE. The CDR3 is made up of 15 amino acids. The CDR3 region has the DNA TGTGCCAGCAGCGTAGCGGGAGGGCCGGGGAATGAGCAGTTCTTC. This sequence encodes CASSVAGGPGNEQFF.

This clone occurred once. The junction does not match germline at one end; this may be a read error. The chain has TRBV10-3 and TRBJ2-7; no definite D call. This CDR3 has 13 amino acids. Germline CDR1 and CDR2: ENHRY and SYGVKD. This chain's CDR3 is CAISEPVSHEQYF. The CDR3 region has the DNA TGTGCCATCAGTGAGCCTGTCTCCCACGAGCAGTACTTC.

V usage is TRBV11-2 and J usage is TRBJ2-5; no reliable D call. Germline V CDR1 and CDR2: SGHAT, FQNNGV. This CDR3 comprises 11 residues. V was shortened by 5 bases and J by 2 bases, with 3 bases between the two germline ends. As DNA, the CDR3 is TGTGCCAGCAGCCCACAAGAGACCCAGTACTTC. As protein: CASSPQETQYF.

The chain joins TRBV24-1 to TRBJ1-1; TRBD1 might be the D (6 bases). The CDR3 spans 12 residues. Deletions cut 3 bases from V and 8 bases from J, with 9 bases between. Germline values: CDR1 KGHDR, CDR2 SFDVKD. CDR3 DNA sequence: TGTGCCACCAGTGATCCCGGGACAGAAGCTTTCTTT. It is translated as CATSDPGTEAFF.

The CDR3 reads CASSLDGRSQPQHF. The CDR3 nucleotides are TGTGCCAGCAGCTTAGATGGCAGAAGTCAGCCCCAGCATTTT. The chain links TRBV7-2 to TRBJ1-5, with D uncertain. Germline V lookup: CDR1 SGHTA, CDR2 FQGNSA. Deletions cut 1 base from V and 6 bases from J, with 10 bases between. CDR3 length: 14 amino acids.

The genes are TRBV11-2 and TRBJ2-1; D unclear. V lost 2 bases and J lost 10, with 9 bases in between. The CDR3 runs 12 residues. Germline values: CDR1 SGHAT, CDR2 FQNNGV. The CDR3 DNA sequence: TGTGCCAGCAGCTTAATCCGGGTAGAGCAGTTCTTC. Translation gives CASSLIRVEQFF.

V and J are TRBV15 and TRBJ1-1; tentatively, D is TRBD1 (5 bases). Germline CDR1 is LNHNV and CDR2 is YYDKDF (reference sequence). Trimming left V 0 bases short and J 6 bases short, with 11 bases between. The CDR3 spans 14 residues. The CDR3 coding sequence is TGTGCCACCAGCAGAGATCCGGGGGACCCTGAAGCTTTCTTT. Translating it yields CATSRDPGDPEAFF.

The J gene is TRBJ2-2, the V gene TRBV5-1, with 9 bases lining up with TRBD2. The CDR3 is 16 amino acids. The J segment lost 4 bases and the V segment lost 5 bases, leaving 9 bases of the junction unmatched. Germline V gene lookup returns CDR1 SGHRS and CDR2 YFSETQ. The CDR3 spells CASRSGTSLSTGELFF. In DNA, the CDR3 is TGCGCCAGCAGGTCAGGGACTAGCTTATCCACCGGGGAGCTGTTTTTT.

For this clone: The sample holds other DNA sequences that translate to the same CDR3. This sequence joins TRBV28 and TRBJ2-7, with D unresolved. The CDR3 totals 11 residues. Germline CDR1 reads MDHEN; CDR2 reads SYDVKM. V was trimmed by 4 bases and J by 4 bases, leaving 5 bases between them. CDR3 sequence reads: CASSSEYEQYF. The CDR3 region has the DNA TGTGCCAGCAGTTCTGAGTACGAGCAGTACTTC.

V usage is TRBV19 and J usage is TRBJ1-1, with D perhaps matching TRBD1 (6 bases). The length of the CDR3 is 14 residues. Germline V CDR1 and CDR2: LNHDA, SQIVND (reference sequence). Trimming took 3 bases from V and 1 from J, leaving 9 bases between them. The CDR3 spells CASSIVQGNTEAFF. In DNA form, the CDR3 reads TGTGCCAGTAGTATCGTACAGGGGAACACTGAAGCTTTCTTT.

The chain uses TRBV7-9 and TRBJ2-7; D unresolved. Germline lookup yields CDR1 SEHNR and CDR2 FQNEAQ (reference sequence). V was shortened by 1 base and J by 7 bases, with 5 bases between the two germline ends. The CDR3 covers 11 residues. CDR3 DNA: TGTGCCAGCAGCTTAGAGAGGGAGCAGTACTTC. Amino acids: CASSLEREQYF.

The J gene is TRBJ2-7, the V gene TRBV7-2; 7 bases agree with TRBD2. Trimming took 1 base from V and 3 from J; bases not matched to a gene: 9. CDR1 and CDR2 from the germline V gene are SGHTA and FQGNSA. The CDR3 covers 16 residues. The CDR3 reads CASSLVGLAAVYEQYF. In DNA, the CDR3 is TGTGCCAGCAGCTTAGTGGGTCTAGCGGCCGTCTACGAGCAGTACTTC.

The genes are TRBV7-3 and TRBJ2-1; 8 positions agree with TRBD2. The V segment lost 5 bases and the J segment 10 bases; nucleotides outside the gene matches: 13. Germline lookup yields CDR1 SGHTA and CDR2 FQGTGA. CDR3 length equals 15 residues. CDR3 in DNA: TGTGCCAGCAGCCCCGGGAGGGGGGAAAGTCGAGAGCAGTTCTTC. Translated: CASSPGRGESREQFF.

The rearrangement joins TRBV3-1 (or the pseudogene TRBV3-2) to TRBJ2-1; D is perhaps TRBD2 (6 bases). Trimming took 0 bases from V and 6 from J, leaving 12 bases between them. Germline-derived CDR1 and CDR2 are LGHDT and YNNKEL (reference sequence). The CDR3 extends over 15 amino acids. CDR3 sequence reads: CASSQDWRTTNEQFF. The DNA of the CDR3 is TGTGCCAGCAGCCAAGATTGGCGGACTACCAATGAGCAGTTCTTC.

This chain links TRBV6-1 with TRBJ2-4, with 10 bases aligning to TRBD2. Germline V gene lookup returns CDR1 MNHNS and CDR2 SASEGT. The junction had 26 bases not matched to a gene; V was cut back by 2 bases and J by 1 base. The CDR3 is 24 residues long. In DNA, the CDR3 is TGTGCCAGCAGTGAATCCCGTGGAGACAGGGGTCGACTAGCGGGTTTCGCGGCCAAAAACATTCAGTACTTC. Residues: CASSESRGDRGRLAGFAAKNIQYF.

This clone appeared once. The CDR3 here is CASSPTGTGDKNIQYF. CDR3 nucleotide sequence: TGTGCCAGCAGCCCCACCGGGACAGGGGACAAAAACATTCAGTACTTC. The chain has TRBV4-2 and TRBJ2-4; TRBD1 agrees at 10 bases. V lost 4 bases, J lost 3 bases, and 6 bases stayed unmatched. The germline V gene has CDR1 LGHNA and CDR2 YNFKEQ. The CDR3 has 16 residues.

V and J are TRBV3-1 (or the pseudogene TRBV3-2) and TRBJ1-3, with no clear D. This CDR3 is built from 13 residues. V lost 3 bases and J lost 9, with 12 bases in between. The V gene's germline CDR1 is LGHDT and CDR2 YNNKEL (reference sequence). The CDR3 reads CASSQLQRATIYF. The CDR3 DNA follows: TGTGCCAGCAGCCAGTTGCAGAGGGCCACCATATATTTT.

The chain joins TRBV6-2 or TRBV6-3 to TRBJ2-3; D may be TRBD2 (6 bases). The CDR3 is 17 residues long. Trimming stripped 0 bases from V and 2 bases from J, with 15 bases between. CDR1 and CDR2 from the germline V gene are MNHEY and SVGEGT. The chain's CDR3 is CASSYSGRAGPTDTQYF. The DNA for the CDR3 is TGTGCCAGCAGTTACTCGGGTAGAGCGGGTCCCACAGATACGCAGTATTTT.

A single count supports this clone. The gene calls are TRBV5-5 and TRBJ1-4; possible D gene TRBD1, 6 bases. The CDR3 consists of 15 residues. V was clipped by 2 bases and J by 7 bases, with 15 bases between them. Germline V gene sequence: CDR1 SGHKS, CDR2 YYEKEE (reference sequence). The CDR3 here is CASSFGGQTSEKLFF. Written as DNA, the CDR3 is TGTGCCAGCAGCTTTGGTGGACAGACGAGTGAAAAACTGTTTTTT.

V gene TRBV7-9 combines with J gene TRBJ2-7; TRBD1 matches at 10 bases. The CDR3 consists of 16 residues. Trimming at V came to 0 bases and at J to 5 bases, leaving 7 bases not matched to a gene. The germline V gene encodes CDR1 SEHNR and CDR2 FQNEAQ (reference sequence). CDR3 in DNA: TGTGCCAGCAGCTTAGCGGCCGGGACAGGGGAACACGAGCAGTACTTC. Protein sequence: CASSLAAGTGEHEQYF. Drawing the rest from reference TRBV7-9 and TRBJ2-7, the complete variable domain is DTGVSQNPRHKITKRGQNVTFRCDPISEHNRLYWYRQTLGQGPEFLTYFQNEAQLEKSRLLSDRFSAERPKGSFSTLEIQRTEQGDSAMYLCASSLAAGTGEHEQYFGPGTRLTVT.

V and J are TRBV7-9 and TRBJ1-1; D remains ambiguous. The CDR3 consists of 15 residues. Germline CDR1 reads SEHNR; CDR2 reads FQNEAQ (reference sequence). Trimming left V 5 bases short and J 2 bases short, with 15 bases between. The CDR3 loop reads CASSPPRVTNTEAFF. The CDR3 DNA sequence: TGTGCCAGCAGCCCCCCCCGGGTAACAAACACTGAAGCTTTCTTT.

The genes are TRBV7-9 and TRBJ2-3; no clear D. Trimming removed 1 base from V and 6 bases from J, with 8 bases in between. The germline gives CDR1 SEHNR, CDR2 FQNEAQ (reference sequence). This CDR3 is built from 13 residues. The CDR3 spells CASSLVDADTQYF. The CDR3 region has the DNA TGTGCCAGCAGCTTAGTTGATGCGGATACGCAGTATTTT. Supplemented by reference TRBV7-9 and TRBJ2-3, the full variable domain reads DTGVSQNPRHKITKRGQNVTFRCDPISEHNRLYWYRQTLGQGPEFLTYFQNEAQLEKSRLLSDRFSAERPKGSFSTLEIQRTEQGDSAMYLCASSLVDADTQYFGPGTRLTVL.